This T cell receptor beta chain was identified during a study of blood T cells in healthy people across ages (dated by TCRdb to the mid-2010s). For context, the study as a whole: Template switching captured roughly one uniquely barcoded TCR beta cDNA molecule per two T cells in model experiments. Using the same blood draw, the study looked at two additional independent replicas of 1 million unique cDNA reads for two donors, one aged 18 to 30 and the other aged 80 or older. Age-related changes in TCR beta repertoire diversity were measured in the study by deep sequencing normalized with unique cDNA molecular identifiers. Four age groups were formed from the donors: young (average 16 years), middle-aged (just under 40), aged (62) and long-lived (about 80). To avoid experimental bias, donors of different ages were randomly spread across the sequencing lanes. Overall study outcomes, separate from this receptor: Because profiling used bulk unsorted PBMCs, naive and antigen-experienced compartments could not be compared conclusively. Because the CMV infection status of the donors was unknown, age-related changes in expanded clonotypes may potentially have been confounded. As age increased, observed TCR beta diversity per million T cells dropped in a roughly linear way, and a significant reduction was already evident by age roughly 36. Estimates of total diversity from one million sequenced T cells were regarded as lower bounds and underestimates. Compared with the aged group, the long-lived group had more naive CD4+ T cells, fewer expanded clones and increased TCR diversity, suggesting age selection. The percentage of naive T cells measured by flow cytometry correlated strongly with observed TCR beta diversity.

In its sample, this clonotype was seen a few times. The antigen it recognizes is unknown. The input lacks base qualities; no much larger clone sits a single base away. The library was generated by 5' RACE. Instrument on record: Illumina HiSeq 2500. The second PCR ran for roughly 7 to 11 cycles and used a J-beta primer mix along with a sample-barcoded 5' primer. A unique molecular identifier was introduced onto each TCR beta cDNA molecule by a template-switch 5' adaptor carrying 12 random nucleotides. Each sample yielded at least 3 million CDR3-containing paired-end reads. All of the RNA was converted into first-strand cDNA using the Mint cDNA synthesis kit, with a TRBC-specific oligonucleotide serving as the primer. Following uracil-DNA glycosylase treatment, all cDNA underwent a first 18-cycle PCR with the universal primers M1SS and BC2_uni_R. Concerning the study's data processing: For normalization, 1 million high-quality reads were randomly selected from each sample, with every read carrying a distinct molecular identifier. Instead of being binned into consensus sequences, reads with shared molecular identifiers were discarded. CDR3 identification, clonotype clustering and error correction used MiTCR with a Q25 quality threshold and the strictest error-elimination algorithm. A nonparametric unseen species model using Euler transformation provided a lower-bound estimate of total TCR beta diversity. TCRdb reprocessed the public reads (quality trimming at Q25 with fastp, clone calling with MiXCR) and kept in-frame beta chains. Records with the same CDR3 protein are collapsed into one entry carrying the most frequent genes and DNA. None of the V and J calls come from the authors' own analysis; TCRdb made them. In this sample the table shows 1.2 million to 1.5 million distinct CDR3 sequences, around two fifths of which occur a single time. Clones ranked in the top ten supply 7.9% of the sample.

The roughly 37 donors, aged roughly 6 to 95 years, were systemically healthy Caucasian individuals from Russia. Each donor gave approximately 10 milliliters of peripheral blood, collected into EDTA-treated Vacutainer tubes. Ficoll-Paque density-gradient centrifugation was used to isolate PBMCs, with at least 6 million per sample. Total RNA, at least 6 micrograms per sample, was extracted from PBMCs with Trizol reagent. For every donor, an aliquot of PBMCs went through flow cytometry to measure the percentages of naive CD45RAhigh/CD27high T cells. Trimming removed 5 bases from V and 6 bases from J; the gene matches leave 6 bases unexplained. The CDR3, cysteine through phenylalanine, is 15 amino acids long. Solely the CDR3 DNA is kept, with 45 bases framed from the first base.

Recombination connected TRBV12-3 or TRBV12-4 to TRBJ2-2, with 10 bases in between that match TRBD2. Sequencing used blood. This receptor was identified in a young woman in good health. The nucleotide sequence reads as follows: TGTGCCAGCAGTAAGAGCGGGGGGGCCGCCGGGGAGCTGTTTTTT. It codes for CASSKSGGAAGELFF.